The 8 T cell receptor beta chains given below trace back to one sample, sequenced in a study of blood T cell repertoires in COVID-19. Profiled with immunoSEQ multiplex PCR; TCRdb holds only in-frame clones, not every one. The sample lists 150,000 to 200,000 clones; around nine tenths were seen once. Sequenced sample: peripheral blood. The receptors shown here come from a man aged 60 to 69 with active or convalescent COVID-19.

The V and J genes are TRBV24-1 and TRBJ1-5, with D possibly being TRBD1 (6 bases). Germline CDR1 and CDR2: KGHDR and SFDVKD. V was trimmed by 3 bases and J by 6 bases, leaving 11 bases between them. The CDR3 totals 14 residues. The CDR3 is CATSDIGTLQPQHF. CDR3 in DNA: TGTGCCACCAGTGATATCGGGACACTTCAGCCCCAGCATTTT.

This chain uses TRBV19 with TRBJ1-3; a weak D match, TRBD1 (5 bases). The CDR3 totals 15 residues. V lost 6 bases, J lost 0 bases, and 12 bases lay in between. Germline values: CDR1 LNHDA, CDR2 SQIVND (reference sequence). The CDR3 sequence: CASRPGRSSGNTIYF. CDR3 DNA: TGTGCCAGTAGACCAGGGAGGTCCTCTGGAAACACCATATATTTT. Together with reference TRBV19 and TRBJ1-3, the CDR3 gives the full variable domain: DGGITQSPKYLFRKEGQNVTLSCEQNLNHDAMYWYRQDPGQGLRLIYYSQIVNDFQKGDIAEGYSVSREKKESFPLTVTSAQKNPTAFYLCASRPGRSSGNTIYFGEGSWLTVV.

V is TRBV6-5 and J is TRBJ1-3; 10 bases fit TRBD1. Germline trimming cut 6 bases from V and 3 bases from J; bases unmatched to any gene: 5. The V gene's germline CDR1 is MNHEY and CDR2 SVGAGI. There are 15 residues in the CDR3. The CDR3 loop is CASRVTGGGGNTIYF. The CDR3 coding sequence is TGTGCCAGCAGAGTGACAGGGGGCGGTGGAAACACCATATATTTT.

CDR3 loop: CASSPSGVSYNEQFF. The CDR3 nucleotides read TGTGCCAGCAGCCCCAGCGGGGTCTCCTACAATGAGCAGTTCTTC. This chain uses TRBV5-4 with TRBJ2-1, with 7 positions matching TRBD2. Germline V gene lookup returns CDR1 SGHNT and CDR2 YYREEE (reference sequence). The junction had 4 bases not matched to a gene; V was cut back by 4 bases and J by 0 bases. The CDR3 is 15 amino acids.

The chain joins TRBV10-3 to TRBJ2-1, with a possible D match to TRBD2 (7 bases). Trimming stripped 7 bases from V and 7 bases from J, with 20 bases between. The CDR3 is made up of 15 amino acids. Germline V gene data show CDR1 as ENHRY and CDR2 as SYGVKD. The CDR3 nucleotides are TGTGCCATCACCGAAGGGGGAGGGCCGAGAAATGAGCAGTTCTTC. Protein: CAITEGGGPRNEQFF.

In its sample, this clone was seen a few times. This rearrangement joins TRBV9 to TRBJ1-1; D uncertain. From germline, CDR1 is SGDLS and CDR2 YYNGEE. CDR3 length: 15 residues. Trimming cost V 0 bases and J 4 bases, with 13 bases left between them. CDR3 sequence reads: CASSVGPAGFTEAFF. CDR3 nucleotide sequence: TGTGCCAGCAGCGTAGGGCCCGCGGGGTTCACTGAAGCTTTCTTT.

This rearrangement joins TRBV27 to TRBJ2-7, with TRBD1 as a possible D gene (6 bases). Trimming took 6 bases from V and 1 from J, leaving 13 bases between them. Germline loops: CDR1 MNHEY, CDR2 SMNVEV (reference sequence). The CDR3 covers 14 residues. CDR3 amino acids: CASSRSGESYEQYF. The CDR3, as DNA: TGTGCCAGCAGCCGCTCAGGGGAATCCTACGAGCAGTACTTC.

This clone has a handful of counts. This chain uses TRBV6-1 with TRBJ1-5; 9 bases agree with TRBD1. V trimming: 4 bases; J trimming: 2 bases; junction bases outside the gene matches: 9. The CDR3 length is 17 residues. Germline V lookup: CDR1 MNHNS, CDR2 SASEGT. The CDR3 DNA follows: TGTGCCAGCAGTGGCCGGGACAGGGCAGGCGGCAATCAGCCCCAGCATTTT. Residues: CASSGRDRAGGNQPQHF.